The rows below give T cell receptor beta chains drawn from one sample of a study of cytotoxic CD8 clonotypes in ibrutinib-treated CLL. Sequenced by immunoSEQ multiplex PCR; TCRdb stores in-frame clones only, minus some. There are some 170,000 clones in the sample; 88% occur only once, and around 2.7% lies in the top ten. The specimen was PBMCs, collected at disease progression, from a patient treated with ibrutinib. Receptors were obtained from a human donor with chronic lymphocytic leukemia. Both conserved end residues are part of each CDR3. Fields, in order: J gene, clone size, V gene, D gene, CDR3 protein, CDR3 DNA. The D gene is left open where the match is weak. Only part of the rows carry a size: once, few, many, or a class if the clone is expanded.

TRBJ1-4,NA,TRBV10-3,NA,CAISDGPGEKLFF,TGTGCCATCAGTGATGGCCCGGGAGAAAAACTGTTTTTT
TRBJ1-2,NA,TRBV7-2,TRBD1,CASSPDRRYGYTF,TGTGCCAGCAGCCCGGACAGGCGATATGGCTACACCTTC
TRBJ1-2,NA,TRBV5-6,NA,CASSLFVRKSNYGYTF,TGTGCCAGCAGCTTGTTCGTCAGGAAGTCTAACTATGGCTACACCTTC
TRBJ2-3,NA,TRBV11-3,NA,CASRGTSTDTQYF,TGTGCCAGCAGGGGCACTAGCACAGATACGCAGTATTTT
TRBJ2-5,NA,TRBV11-3,TRBD1,CASSLGQGDWRRETQYF,TGTGCCAGCAGCTTAGGACAGGGGGATTGGCGTCGAGAGACCCAGTACTTC
TRBJ1-2,NA,TRBV27,NA,CASSLGQTSYGYTF,TGTGCCAGCAGTTTAGGACAGACCAGCTATGGCTACACCTTC
TRBJ1-2,NA,TRBV9,NA,CASRDSYGYTF,TGTGCCAGCAGGGACTCCTATGGCTACACCTTC
TRBJ2-5,NA,TRBV28,NA,CASSLRQNQETQYF,TGTGCCAGCAGTTTAAGGCAGAACCAAGAGACCCAGTACTTC
TRBJ2-3,NA,TRBV19,TRBD2,CASSLLAGWGDTQYF,TGTGCCAGTAGTCTGCTAGCGGGGTGGGGAGATACGCAGTATTTT
TRBJ2-4,NA,TRBV29-1,TRBD1,CSVEGQGIAKNIQYF,TGCAGCGTTGAGGGACAGGGCATAGCCAAAAACATTCAGTACTTC
TRBJ1-2,NA,TRBV29-1,NA,CSYGAANYGYTF,TGCAGCTACGGCGCCGCTAACTATGGCTACACCTTC
TRBJ1-1,NA,TRBV10-1,NA,CASRRGTATEAFF,TGCGCCAGCAGGCGCGGGACCGCGACTGAAGCTTTCTTT
TRBJ2-7,NA,TRBV7-2,TRBD1,CASSSFSTGDYEQYF,TGTGCCAGCAGCTCCTTTTCCACAGGGGACTACGAGCAGTACTTC
TRBJ2-7,NA,TRBV7-3,TRBD1,CASSLGQGNYEQYF,TGTGCCAGCAGCTTAGGACAGGGTAACTACGAGCAGTACTTC
TRBJ2-2,NA,TRBV5-1,TRBD2,CASRGVAGAISGELFF,TGCGCCAGCAGGGGTGTAGCGGGAGCTATATCCGGGGAGCTGTTTTTT
TRBJ1-2,NA,TRBV5-1,NA,CASTDPVRGGNSLYGYTF,TGCGCCAGCACCGATCCTGTAAGGGGAGGGAACTCACTCTATGGCTACACCTTC
TRBJ1-1,NA,TRBV19,NA,CASSAEQGITEAFF,TGTGCCAGTAGTGCTGAACAGGGCATTACTGAAGCTTTCTTT
TRBJ1-1,NA,TRBV9,NA,CASSPRGANSNTEAFF,TGTGCCAGCAGCCCCCGGGGGGCAAACTCGAACACTGAAGCTTTCTTT
TRBJ2-7,NA,TRBV27,NA,CASSLPGRGAYEQYF,TGTGCCAGCAGTTTACCCGGCAGGGGAGCCTACGAGCAGTACTTC
TRBJ1-2,NA,TRBV29-1,NA,CSVGTEGYGYTF,TGCAGCGTTGGAACAGAGGGGTATGGCTACACCTTC
TRBJ1-2,NA,TRBV2,NA,CASSVGGYTF,TGTGCCAGCAGTGTCGGGGGCTACACCTTC
TRBJ2-1,NA,TRBV5-1,NA,CASSLGVSRGNNEQFF,TGCGCCAGCAGCTTGGGAGTTTCCAGGGGAAACAATGAGCAGTTCTTC
TRBJ2-7,NA,TRBV4-1,NA,CASSQDIVQAVKQYF,TGCGCCAGCAGCCAAGATATAGTGCAGGCCGTAAAGCAGTACTTC
TRBJ1-1,NA,TRBV6-1,NA,CASDQGLGTEAFF,TGTGCCAGCGACCAGGGGCTAGGCACTGAAGCTTTCTTT
TRBJ2-7,NA,TRBV2,NA,CASSEDRVRSYEQYF,TGTGCCAGCAGTGAAGACAGGGTAAGGTCCTACGAGCAGTACTTC
TRBJ2-7,NA,TRBV27,TRBD2,CATPLPWEGSVNYEQYF,TGTGCCACCCCTCTTCCTTGGGAGGGCTCGGTCAACTACGAGCAGTACTTC
TRBJ2-1,NA,TRBV18,NA,CASSPRADIYNEQFF,TGTGCCAGCTCACCACGAGCGGATATATACAATGAGCAGTTCTTC
TRBJ2-3,NA,TRBV4-1,TRBD2,CASSQASGSTDTQYF,TGCGCCAGCAGCCAAGCTAGCGGGAGCACAGATACGCAGTATTTT
TRBJ2-7,once,TRBV11-2,TRBD2,CASSLSLAGAHEQYF,TGTGCCAGCAGCTTAAGTCTAGCGGGGGCTCACGAGCAGTACTTC
TRBJ1-4,NA,TRBV2,NA,CASSEAGGPRVEKLFF,TGTGCCAGCAGTGAAGCAGGTGGGCCCCGAGTTGAAAAACTGTTTTTT
TRBJ1-2,NA,TRBV2,NA,CASGTTGSVWYGYTF,TGTGCCAGCGGTACTACAGGGTCCGTGTGGTATGGCTACACCTTC
TRBJ1-5,NA,TRBV27,TRBD1,CASSSGQGGQPQHF,TGTGCCAGCAGTTCGGGACAGGGTGGGCAGCCCCAGCATTTT
TRBJ2-7,NA,TRBV7-9,NA,CASSLTGYEQYF,TGTGCCAGCAGCTTAACAGGTTACGAGCAGTACTTC
TRBJ1-5,NA,TRBV9,NA,CASSVEVWGQPQHF,TGTGCCAGCAGCGTAGAGGTGTGGGGTCAGCCCCAGCATTTT
TRBJ2-1,NA,TRBV15,TRBD2,CATRTSGSINEQFF,TGTGCCACCCGGACTAGCGGGAGTATCAATGAGCAGTTCTTC
TRBJ2-5,NA,TRBV19,NA,CASSIDRVETQYF,TGTGCCAGTAGTATAGACAGGGTAGAGACCCAGTACTTC
TRBJ2-7,NA,TRBV7-9,NA,CASSLSVLSFGEQYF,TGTGCCAGCAGCTTATCCGTACTCTCCTTCGGGGAGCAGTACTTC
TRBJ2-4,once,TRBV25-1,NA,CASSTAGTPGNIQYF,TGTGCCAGCAGCACCGCAGGGACTCCGGGTAACATTCAGTACTTC
TRBJ1-2,NA,TRBV10-2,NA,CASSDDYSRYGYTF,TGCGCCAGCAGTGATGACTACTCCCGCTATGGCTACACCTTC
TRBJ1-2,NA,TRBV30,NA,CAWNSRQRTADGYTF,TGTGCCTGGAACTCGAGGCAACGGACAGCTGATGGCTACACCTTC
TRBJ2-1,once,TRBV7-2,NA,CASRARVLDEQFF,TGTGCCAGCAGGGCTAGGGTTTTGGATGAGCAGTTCTTC
TRBJ1-2,NA,TRBV28,TRBD1,CASTLSTGGFGYTF,TGTGCCAGCACCCTTTCGACAGGGGGCTTTGGCTACACCTTC
TRBJ1-5,few,TRBV7-2,NA,CASSLESKRGNQPQHF,TGTGCCAGCAGCTTAGAATCCAAACGGGGCAATCAGCCCCAGCATTTT
TRBJ1-4,NA,TRBV7-2,NA,CASSRGGATNEKLFF,TGTGCCAGCAGCCGGGGGGGAGCAACTAATGAAAAACTGTTTTTT
TRBJ1-2,once,TRBV4-1,NA,CASSQESNYGYTF,TGCGCCAGCAGCCAAGAATCCAACTATGGCTACACCTTC
TRBJ1-4,NA,TRBV5-1,NA,CASSPSWTIEKLFF,TGCGCCAGCAGCCCGTCTTGGACCATTGAAAAACTGTTTTTT
TRBJ1-3,few,TRBV4-1,TRBD1,CASSQTIIPFRTGSGNTIYF,TGCGCCAGCAGCCAAACTATTATCCCATTTAGGACAGGGTCCGGAAACACCATATATTTT
TRBJ2-4,NA,TRBV5-4,TRBD2,CASSTRTSGRRNIQYF,TGTGCCAGCAGCACCCGGACTAGCGGGAGACGCAACATTCAGTACTTC
TRBJ2-7,NA,TRBV6-6,NA,CASSGQVGGYEQYF,TGTGCCAGCAGTGGACAGGTGGGGGGCTACGAGCAGTACTTC
TRBJ2-7,NA,TRBV7-2,TRBD2,CASSLVVTSGEQYF,TGTGCCAGCAGCTTAGTAGTGACTAGCGGAGAGCAGTACTTC
TRBJ2-1,NA,TRBV7-3,TRBD2,CASRIAGGGYNEQFF,TGTGCCAGCAGGATAGCGGGAGGGGGCTACAATGAGCAGTTCTTC
TRBJ2-1,NA,TRBV29-1,TRBD2,CSVRTGTSGRAAYNEQFF,TGCAGCGTGAGGACCGGGACTAGCGGGAGGGCCGCCTACAATGAGCAGTTCTTC